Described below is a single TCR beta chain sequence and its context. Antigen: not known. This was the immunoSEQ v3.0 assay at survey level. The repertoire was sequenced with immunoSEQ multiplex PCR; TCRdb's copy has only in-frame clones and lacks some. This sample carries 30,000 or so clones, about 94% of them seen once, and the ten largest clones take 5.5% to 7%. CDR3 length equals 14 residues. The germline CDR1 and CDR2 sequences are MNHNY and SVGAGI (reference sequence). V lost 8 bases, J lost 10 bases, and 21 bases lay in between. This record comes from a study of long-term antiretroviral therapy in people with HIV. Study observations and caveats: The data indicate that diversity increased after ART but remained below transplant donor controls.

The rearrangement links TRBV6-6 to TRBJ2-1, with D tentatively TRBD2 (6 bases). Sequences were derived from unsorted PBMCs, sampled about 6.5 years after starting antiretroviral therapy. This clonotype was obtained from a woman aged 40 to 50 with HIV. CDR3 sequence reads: CASLGTSPGKEQFF. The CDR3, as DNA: TGTGCCAGCCTCGGGACTTCCCCAGGAAAGGAGCAGTTCTTC.